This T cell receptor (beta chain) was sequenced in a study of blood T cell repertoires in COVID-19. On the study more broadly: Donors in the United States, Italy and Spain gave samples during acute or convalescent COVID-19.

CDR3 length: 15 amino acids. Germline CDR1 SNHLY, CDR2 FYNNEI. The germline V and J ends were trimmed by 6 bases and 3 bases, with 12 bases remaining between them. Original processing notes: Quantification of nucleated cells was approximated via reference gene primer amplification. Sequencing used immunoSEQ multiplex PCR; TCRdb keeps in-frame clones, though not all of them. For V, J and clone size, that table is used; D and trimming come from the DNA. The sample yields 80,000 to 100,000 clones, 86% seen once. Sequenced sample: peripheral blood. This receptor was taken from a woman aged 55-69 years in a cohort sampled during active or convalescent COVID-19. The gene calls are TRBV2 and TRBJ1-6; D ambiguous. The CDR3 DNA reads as TGTGCCAGCAGGCTAACAGCCTACTATAATTCACCCCTCCACTTT. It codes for CASRLTAYYNSPLHF.